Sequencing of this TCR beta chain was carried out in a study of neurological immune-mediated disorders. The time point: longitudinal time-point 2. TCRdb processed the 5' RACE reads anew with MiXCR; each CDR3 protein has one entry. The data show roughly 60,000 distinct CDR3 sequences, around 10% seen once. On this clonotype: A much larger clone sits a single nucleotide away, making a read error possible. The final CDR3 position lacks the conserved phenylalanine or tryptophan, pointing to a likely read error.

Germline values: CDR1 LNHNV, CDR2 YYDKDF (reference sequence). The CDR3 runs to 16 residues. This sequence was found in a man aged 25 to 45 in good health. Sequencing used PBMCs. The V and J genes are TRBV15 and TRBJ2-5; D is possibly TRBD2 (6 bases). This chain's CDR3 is CATNRGIGGPLETQYL. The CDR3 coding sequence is TGTGCCACCAACAGAGGCATAGGAGGGCCTTTGGAGACCCAGTACTTA.